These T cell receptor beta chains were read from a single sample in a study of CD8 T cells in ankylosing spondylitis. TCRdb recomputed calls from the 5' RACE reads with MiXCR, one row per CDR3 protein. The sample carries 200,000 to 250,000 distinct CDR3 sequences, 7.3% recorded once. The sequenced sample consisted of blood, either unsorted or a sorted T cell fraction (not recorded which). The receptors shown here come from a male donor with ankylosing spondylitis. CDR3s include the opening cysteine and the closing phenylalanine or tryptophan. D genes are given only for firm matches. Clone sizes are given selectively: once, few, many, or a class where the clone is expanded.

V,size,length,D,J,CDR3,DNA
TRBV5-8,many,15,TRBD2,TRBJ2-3,CASSLLAGVTDTQYF,TGTGCCAGCAGCTTACTAGCGGGAGTCACAGATACGCAGTATTTT
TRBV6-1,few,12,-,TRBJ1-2,CAVAPIGGGYTF,TGTGCCGTAGCTCCCATTGGAGGTGGCTACACCTTC
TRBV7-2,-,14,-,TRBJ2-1,CASSSHTRRTEQFF,TGTGCCAGCAGCTCGCATACCAGGCGGACGGAGCAGTTCTTC
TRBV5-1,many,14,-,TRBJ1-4,CASSLGQRNEKLFF,TGCGCCAGCAGCTTGGGACAGAGGAATGAAAAACTGTTTTTT
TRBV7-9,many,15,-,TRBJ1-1,CASSLEGFGNTEAFF,TGTGCCAGCAGCTTAGAGGGCTTCGGGAACACTGAAGCTTTCTTT
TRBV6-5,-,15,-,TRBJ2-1,CASSWPLTRGNEQFF,TGTGCCAGCAGTTGGCCCCTGACTAGAGGGAATGAGCAGTTCTTC
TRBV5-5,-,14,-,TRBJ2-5,CASSLGAVRETQYF,TGTGCCAGCAGCTTGGGGGCAGTTCGGGAGACCCAGTACTTC
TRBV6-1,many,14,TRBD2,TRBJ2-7,CASSEAGGAYEQYF,TGTGCCAGCAGTGAAGCCGGGGGGGCCTACGAGCAGTACTTC
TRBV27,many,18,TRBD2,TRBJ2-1,CASSSILAGGSSYNEQFF,TGTGCCAGCAGTTCCATACTAGCGGGAGGGAGCTCCTACAATGAGCAGTTCTTC
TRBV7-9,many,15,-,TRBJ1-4,CASSARGATNEKLFF,TGTGCCAGCAGCGCACGCGGAGCAACTAATGAAAAACTGTTTTTT
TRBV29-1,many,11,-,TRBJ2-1,CSVDPGNEQFF,TGCAGCGTTGACCCAGGCAATGAGCAGTTCTTC
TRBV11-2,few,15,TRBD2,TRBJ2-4,CASSHSGRGRNIQYF,TGTGCCAGCAGCCATAGCGGGAGGGGCAGGAACATTCAGTACTTC
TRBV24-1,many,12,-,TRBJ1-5,CAIQDGNQPQHF,TGTGCCATCCAGGACGGGAATCAGCCCCAGCATTTT
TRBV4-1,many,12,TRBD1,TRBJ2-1,CASSATGNEQFF,TGCGCCAGCAGCGCGACAGGGAATGAGCAGTTCTTC
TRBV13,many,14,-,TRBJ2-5,CASAVKEFHETQYF,TGTGCCAGCGCCGTTAAGGAGTTTCACGAGACCCAGTACTTC
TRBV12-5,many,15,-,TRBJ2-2,CASGLEGTYTGELFF,TGTGCTAGTGGTTTGGAGGGTACTTACACCGGGGAGCTGTTTTTT
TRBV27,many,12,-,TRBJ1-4,CASSHSGGKLFF,TGTGCCAGCAGCCACTCGGGAGGGAAACTGTTTTTT
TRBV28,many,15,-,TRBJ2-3,CASSLFRSYTDTQYF,TGTGCCAGCAGCCTATTCCGGTCCTATACAGATACGCAGTATTTT
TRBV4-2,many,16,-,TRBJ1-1,CASSQGAGWGGTEAFF,TGTGCCAGCAGCCAAGGGGCGGGGTGGGGAGGCACTGAAGCTTTCTTT
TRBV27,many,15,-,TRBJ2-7,CASSPTGQSSYEQYF,TGTGCCAGCAGCCCCACAGGGCAGAGCTCCTACGAGCAGTACTTC
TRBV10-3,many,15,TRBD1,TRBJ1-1,CAISDPGQGNTEAFF,TGTGCCATCAGTGATCCGGGACAGGGAAACACTGAAGCTTTCTTT
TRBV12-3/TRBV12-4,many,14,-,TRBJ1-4,CASSLASPNEKLFF,TGTGCCAGCAGTTTAGCGTCTCCTAATGAAAAACTGTTTTTT
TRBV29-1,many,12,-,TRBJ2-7,CSVEGRFHEQYF,TGCAGCGTTGAAGGACGGTTCCACGAGCAGTACTTC
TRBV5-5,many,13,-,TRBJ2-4,CASSLGQGNIQYF,TGTGCCAGCAGCTTGGGGCAGGGAAACATTCAGTACTTC
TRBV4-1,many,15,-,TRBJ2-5,CASSQDGRIQETQYF,TGCGCCAGCAGCCAAGATGGCAGGATCCAAGAGACCCAGTACTTC
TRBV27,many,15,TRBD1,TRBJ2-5,CASSGTGAWSETQYF,TGTGCCAGCAGTGGGACAGGGGCTTGGAGCGAGACCCAGTACTTC
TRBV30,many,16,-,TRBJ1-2,CAWNESPEALNYGYTF,TGTGCCTGGAACGAGTCGCCGGAGGCTCTTAACTATGGCTACACCTTC
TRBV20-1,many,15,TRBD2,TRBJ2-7,CSARTGAGRLYEQYF,TGCAGTGCTAGAACGGGAGCGGGGAGATTGTACGAGCAGTACTTC
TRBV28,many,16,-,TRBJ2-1,CASSSLLEGSYNEQFF,TGTGCCAGCAGTTCCCTTTTAGAGGGCTCCTACAATGAGCAGTTCTTC
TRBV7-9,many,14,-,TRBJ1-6,CASSLEGRGSPLHF,TGTGCCAGCAGCTTAGAGGGCAGGGGATCACCCCTCCACTTT